This passage covers 2 T cell receptor beta chains from one sample sequenced in a study of neurological immune-mediated disorders. TCRdb re-analysed the 5' RACE reads in MiXCR, keeping a single row per CDR3 protein. The sample lists about 79,000 distinct CDR3 sequences, 13% to 15% occurring once. The specimen sequenced was PBMCs. The receptors here all came from a woman in her 50s in good health.

The chain employs TRBV20-1 and TRBJ1-1; weak D call: TRBD1 (6 bases). Germline values: CDR1 DFQATT, CDR2 SNEGSKA (reference sequence). The CDR3 has 10 residues. Between the trimmed V and J ends, which lost 5 bases and 8 bases, there was a span of 9 bases. The CDR3 loop is CSAEQGEAFF. CDR3 nucleotide sequence: TGCAGTGCTGAACAGGGAGAAGCTTTCTTT.

V is TRBV14 and J is TRBJ1-2, with D unresolved. The CDR3 is made up of 18 amino acids. CDR1 is SGHDN, CDR2 FVKESK, per germline. V gave up 0 bases and J gave up 8 bases, with 25 bases separating them. In DNA, the CDR3 is TGTGCCAGCAGCCAAGAAGCGGGATCCCAATTTTATCTCCGGGGCTACACCTTC. Translating it yields CASSQEAGSQFYLRGYTF.